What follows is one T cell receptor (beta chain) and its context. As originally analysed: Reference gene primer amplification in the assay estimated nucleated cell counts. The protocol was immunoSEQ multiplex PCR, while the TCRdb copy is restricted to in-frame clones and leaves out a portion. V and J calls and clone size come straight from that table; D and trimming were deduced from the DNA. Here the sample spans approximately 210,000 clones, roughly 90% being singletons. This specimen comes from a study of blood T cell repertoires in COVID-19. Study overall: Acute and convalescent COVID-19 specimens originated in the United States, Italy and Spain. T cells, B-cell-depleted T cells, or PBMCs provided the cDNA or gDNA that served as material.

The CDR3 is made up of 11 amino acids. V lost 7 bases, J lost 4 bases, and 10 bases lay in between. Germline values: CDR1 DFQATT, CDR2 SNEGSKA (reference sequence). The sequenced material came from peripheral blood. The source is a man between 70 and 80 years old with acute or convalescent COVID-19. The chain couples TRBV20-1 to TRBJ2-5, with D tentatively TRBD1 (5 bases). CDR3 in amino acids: CSGRVGETQYF. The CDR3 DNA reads TGCAGTGGCAGGGTTGGAGAGACCCAGTACTTC.